Listed below are T cell receptor beta chains from one sample, sequenced in a study of CD8+ T cells in alopecia areata. Only in-frame clones appear in the TCRdb table, and some are missing; sequencing was by immunoSEQ multiplex PCR. The data contain 170,000 or so clones, 58% of them singletons. Sequencing used CD8+ T cells sorted from blood, obtained at week 24, from a patient treated with tofacitinib. The receptors derive from a human donor with alopecia areata. The CDR3 runs from the conserved cysteine through the conserved F or W. Fields, in order: D gene, clone size, J gene, V gene, CDR3 DNA, CDR3 protein. D genes are given only for firm matches. Part of the rows lack a size; the others show once, few, many or a class for expanded clones.

>TRBD1|few|TRBJ2-3|TRBV13
TGTGCCAGCAGCTCCCGACAGGGACCCACAGATACGCAGTATTTT
CASSSRQGPTDTQYF
>TRBD1|few|TRBJ2-6|TRBV9
TGTGCCAGCGGCGACAGGGTGAGCTTATCTGGGGCCAACGTCCTGACTTTC
CASGDRVSLSGANVLTF
>-|few|TRBJ1-3|TRBV4-1
TGCGCCAGCAGCCAAGATCGCCCGCTCGGGGGGTCTGGAAACACCATATATTTT
CASSQDRPLGGSGNTIYF
>-|few|TRBJ2-5|TRBV29-1
TGCAGCGTTGAATCGAAGAGAGAGACCCAGTACTTC
CSVESKRETQYF
>-|-|TRBJ1-2|TRBV13
TGTGCCAGCAGCTTAGGGGTTCGGACCGCCCTGGAGGGCTACACCTTC
CASSLGVRTALEGYTF
>TRBD1|-|TRBJ2-1|TRBV13
TGTGCCAGCAGTAACGGGGACAGACCTTACAATGAGCAGTTCTTC
CASSNGDRPYNEQFF
>-|few|TRBJ2-5|TRBV6-5
TGTGCCAGCAGGGGCAGGGGGGAAGAGACCCAGTACTTC
CASRGRGEETQYF
>-|-|TRBJ2-7|TRBV7-3
TGTGCCAGCAGCCCGACAGTCTCCTACGAGCAGTACTTC
CASSPTVSYEQYF
>-|-|TRBJ2-3|TRBV7-2
TGTGCCAGCAGCTTAATGGGACGCTTTTATAGCACAGATACGCAGTATTTT
CASSLMGRFYSTDTQYF
>TRBD1|-|TRBJ2-7|TRBV30
TGTGCCTTAAGACAGGGATACGAGCAGTACTTC
CALRQGYEQYF
>TRBD1|-|TRBJ2-5|TRBV5-1
TGCGCCAGTTTTCTGGGACAGGGCTCAGAGACCCAGTACTTC
CASFLGQGSETQYF
>TRBD1|few|TRBJ1-1|TRBV2
TGTGCCAGCAGTGGGCGACAGGGCTACACTGAAGCTTTCTTT
CASSGRQGYTEAFF
>-|-|TRBJ1-1|TRBV6-1
TGTGCCAGCAGTGAAGCGCGGGGGAGGCACACTGAAGCTTTCTTT
CASSEARGRHTEAFF
>-|-|TRBJ2-1|TRBV9
TGTGCCAGCAGCGTTCCGACCCAACCCTTCTACAATGAGCAGTTCTTC
CASSVPTQPFYNEQFF
>TRBD2|-|TRBJ2-5|TRBV2
TGTGCCAGCATTGGACTAGCACAAGAGACCCAGTACTTC
CASIGLAQETQYF
>-|-|TRBJ2-7|TRBV20-1
TGCAGTGTTGACTCCCTCGGCGAGCAGTACTTC
CSVDSLGEQYF
>TRBD2|few|TRBJ2-3|TRBV13
TGTGCCAGCAGCTCGGGACTAGCGAGACGGACGCAGTATTTT
CASSSGLARRTQYF
>-|few|TRBJ2-7|TRBV5-1
TGCGCCAGCAGCTCCGCCCCACAGGGCGGTTGGTCCTACGAGCAGTACTTC
CASSSAPQGGWSYEQYF
>-|-|TRBJ2-5|TRBV2
TGTGCCAGCAAATTCCGGGACAAACAGACCCAGTACTTC
CASKFRDKQTQYF
>TRBD2|-|TRBJ2-1|TRBV27
TGTGCCAGCAGCAAAGCGGGGGGCAAATACAATGAGCAGTTCTTC
CASSKAGGKYNEQFF
>-|-|TRBJ1-1|TRBV4-2
TGTGCCAGCAGCCAAGATGAGAACACTGAAGCTTTCTTT
CASSQDENTEAFF
>TRBD2|-|TRBJ2-7|TRBV2
TGTGCCAGCAGGGGAGGGGTGGACTACGAGCAGTACTTC
CASRGGVDYEQYF
>-|few|TRBJ2-3|TRBV10-3
TGTGCCATCAGTGAGTCGGACAACACAGATACGCAGTATTTT
CAISESDNTDTQYF
>-|-|TRBJ2-7|TRBV27
TGTGCCAGCAGTTTAGACTGGGATGATTACGAGCAGTACTTC
CASSLDWDDYEQYF
>-|-|TRBJ2-1|TRBV19
TGTGCCAGTAGTATTGAGGGGATCTACAATGAGCAGTTCTTC
CASSIEGIYNEQFF
>TRBD1|few|TRBJ1-3|TRBV14
TGTGCCAGCAGCAGCCGGGACAGCGAAGGAAACACCATATATTTT
CASSSRDSEGNTIYF
>-|-|TRBJ2-6|TRBV30
TGTGCCTGGAGTGGGGGTGTAGGGGCCAACGTCCTGACTTTC
CAWSGGVGANVLTF
>TRBD1|-|TRBJ1-2|TRBV27
TGTGCCAGCAGTAGGGGGCTGGGCTATGGCTACACCTTC
CASSRGLGYGYTF
>-|few|TRBJ2-3|TRBV4-1
TGCGCCAGCAGCCAAGATATTGGGGCCGATACGCAGTATTTT
CASSQDIGADTQYF
>-|-|TRBJ2-1|TRBV30
TGTGCCTGGAGGGTGGGTGAGCAGTTCTTC
CAWRVGEQFF
>-|-|TRBJ2-1|TRBV29-1
TGCAGCGTTGAAGAGTATCAGGAGCAGTTCTTC
CSVEEYQEQFF
>TRBD1|-|TRBJ1-1|TRBV30
TGTGCCTGGGGGACAGGCATGAACACTGAAGCTTTCTTT
CAWGTGMNTEAFF
>-|-|TRBJ1-1|TRBV4-1
TGCGCCAGCAGCCCCCTGTTCCCCTGGAACACTGAAGCTTTCTTT
CASSPLFPWNTEAFF
>-|-|TRBJ2-1|TRBV11-2
TGTGCCAGCAGCCCGTCAGACGTTGAGCAGTTCTTC
CASSPSDVEQFF
>TRBD1|-|TRBJ2-2|TRBV19
TGTGCCAGTAGTTACCGGGACAGGGTGGACGGGGAGCTGTTTTTT
CASSYRDRVDGELFF
>-|few|TRBJ2-2|TRBV6-5
TGTGCCAGCATAGAGACGGGAAGGACCGGGGAGCTGTTTTTT
CASIETGRTGELFF
>-|few|TRBJ1-6|TRBV10-3
TGTGCCATCAGTGAGTCGAGGGGTCAGGGGCGCGGTTCACCCCTCCACTTT
CAISESRGQGRGSPLHF
>TRBD1|few|TRBJ1-1|TRBV7-8
TGTGCCAGCAGTCAACAACAGGGGGACACTGAAGCTTTCTTT
CASSQQQGDTEAFF
>-|-|TRBJ2-5|TRBV6-5
TGTGCCAGCAGTTACATCCACACAGGGAGCCAAGAGACCCAGTACTTC
CASSYIHTGSQETQYF
>-|few|TRBJ1-2|TRBV15
TGTGCCACGTCAGACATGCCCAGAGAGGCGGGCAACTATGGCTACACCTTC
CATSDMPREAGNYGYTF
>-|-|TRBJ1-3|TRBV5-1
TGCGCCAGCAGCGGCGGGACGTCTGGAAACACCATATATTTT
CASSGGTSGNTIYF
>-|few|TRBJ1-1|TRBV19
TGTGCCAGTAGTCCAATGGGGCAGACTGAAGCTTTCTTT
CASSPMGQTEAFF
>TRBD2|once|TRBJ2-1|TRBV27
TGTGCCAGCAGTTTTGGGGGGGGGAATGAGCAGTTCTTC
CASSFGGGNEQFF
>-|-|TRBJ1-5|TRBV5-6
TGTGCCAGCAGCTTAGGAGGCTATAGCAATCAGCCCCAGCATTTT
CASSLGGYSNQPQHF
>TRBD2|-|TRBJ2-7|TRBV6-5
TGTGCCAGCAGTTACTCGGGACTAGCGGGGGACGAGCAGTACTTC
CASSYSGLAGDEQYF
>-|-|TRBJ1-4|TRBV4-1
TGCGCCAGCAGCCACACAGCAACTAATGAAAAACTGTTTTTT
CASSHTATNEKLFF
>TRBD1|once|TRBJ2-7|TRBV9
TGTGCCAGCAGCGTAGGACAGGGCCCCCTCAATCCCTACGAGCAGTACTTC
CASSVGQGPLNPYEQYF
>TRBD1|few|TRBJ1-5|TRBV23-1
TGCGCCAGCAGTCAATCGACAGGGGACAATCAGCCCCAGCATTTT
CASSQSTGDNQPQHF
>-|-|TRBJ1-2|TRBV6-5
TGTGCCAGCAGTTACTCGGGTGGAGGGACTAACTATGGCTACACCTTC
CASSYSGGGTNYGYTF
>-|-|TRBJ1-3|TRBV23-1
TGCGCCAGCAGAAACAGGAGGGCCTCTGGAAACACCATATATTTT
CASRNRRASGNTIYF
>TRBD2|-|TRBJ2-1|TRBV6-5
TGTGCCAGCAGCCTGGGACTAGCGGGGGGAACGGAGCAGTTCTTC
CASSLGLAGGTEQFF
>-|-|TRBJ1-1|TRBV6-5
TGTGCCAGCAGCCCCACCGGGGGGTATACAGAAGCTTTCTTT
CASSPTGGYTEAFF
>-|few|TRBJ1-2|TRBV2
TGTGCCAGCAGTGAATCGGAGTACTATGGCTACACCTTC
CASSESEYYGYTF